These T cell receptor beta chains were read from a single sample in a study of cytomegalovirus exposure and HLA in healthy donors. Assay used: immunoSEQ multiplex PCR; TCRdb lists only in-frame clones, some missing. The table shows just over 150,000 clones, with roughly 79% occurring only once. The sequencing input was PBMCs. These receptors all stem from a woman between 45 and 65 years old in good health and CMV-seropositive. The CDR3 runs from the conserved cysteine through the conserved F or W. D genes are given only for firm matches. Rows may omit the clone size; those that give it use once, few, many or a size class.

CDR3aa	CDR3nt	abundance	v_gene	j_gene	d_gene
CASSRQGNTEAFF	TGTGCCAGCAGTCGACAGGGGAACACTGAAGCTTTCTTT	-	TRBV6-6	TRBJ1-1	TRBD1
CASSSRDRSLHGYTF	TGTGCCAGCAGCTCCCGGGACAGGTCGCTCCATGGCTACACCTTC	-	TRBV9	TRBJ1-2	TRBD1
CSATGTGGSTNEKLFF	TGCAGCGCCACCGGGACAGGGGGTTCAACTAATGAAAAACTGTTTTTT	once	TRBV29-1	TRBJ1-4	TRBD1
CASFRTGANTEAFF	TGTGCCAGCTTTAGGACAGGGGCGAACACTGAAGCTTTCTTT	-	TRBV27	TRBJ1-1	TRBD1
CASSLGQGYEKVFF	TGTGCCAGCAGCTTGGGACAGGGGTATGAAAAGGTATTTTTT	-	TRBV5-5	TRBJ1-4	TRBD1
CASRMVGLNTEAFF	TGTGCCAGCAGAATGGTTGGGCTCAACACTGAAGCTTTCTTT	-	TRBV28	TRBJ1-1	-
CASSWDSQGTGELFF	TGCGCCAGCAGCTGGGACAGCCAGGGAACCGGGGAGCTGTTTTTT	-	TRBV5-1	TRBJ2-2	TRBD1
CSVHTGVQGQYF	TGCAGCGTTCACACAGGGGTCCAAGGGCAGTACTTC	-	TRBV29-1	TRBJ2-7	TRBD1
CASSLLGASGDTEAFF	TGCGCCAGCAGCTTATTAGGGGCTTCGGGGGACACTGAAGCTTTCTTT	-	TRBV5-1	TRBJ1-1	-
CAWKGQGAPETQYF	TGTGCCTGGAAAGGACAGGGGGCGCCGGAGACCCAGTACTTC	-	TRBV30	TRBJ2-5	TRBD1
CASSPPVGTGTEKLFF	TGTGCCAGCTCACCACCGGTAGGGACAGGGACTGAAAAACTGTTTTTT	once	TRBV18	TRBJ1-4	TRBD1
CSVDGPNYEQYF	TGCAGCGTTGATGGCCCGAACTACGAGCAGTACTTC	-	TRBV29-1	TRBJ2-7	-
CAVEKFWGAPGGSSYNSPLHF	TGTGCCGTCGAAAAATTCTGGGGGGCTCCGGGGGGGAGCTCCTATAATTCACCCCTCCACTTT	-	TRBV30	TRBJ1-6	-
CASSSDRGNEKLFF	TGCGCCAGCAGCTCGGACAGAGGGAATGAAAAACTGTTTTTT	-	TRBV5-1	TRBJ1-4	-
CASSRREAGSYEQYF	TGTGCCAGTAGTAGACGTGAGGCTGGCTCCTACGAGCAGTACTTC	few	TRBV19	TRBJ2-7	-
CASSLGVPGINEQFF	TGTGCCAGCAGCTTAGGCGTGCCGGGGATCAATGAGCAGTTCTTC	-	TRBV7-6	TRBJ2-1	-
CASSLDRDDSGNTIYF	TGTGCCAGCAGCTTAGACAGGGACGACTCTGGAAACACCATATATTTT	once	TRBV7-6	TRBJ1-3	-
CASRLADSTDTQYF	TGTGCCAGCAGGCTAGCGGATAGCACAGATACGCAGTATTTT	-	TRBV6-1	TRBJ2-3	TRBD2